Below are 30 T cell receptor beta chains sequenced from a single sample in a study of blood T cell repertoires in COVID-19 (dated by TCRdb to the early 2020s). The method was the immunoSEQ multiplex PCR assay. In its TCRdb copy, this immuneACCESS table keeps in-frame sequences only and misses some clones. Where compared with another copy, unresolved V genes explain less than half of these, and the others have no known cause. Within this sample are 25,000 to 35,000 clones, with roughly nine tenths of them counted one time only. The top ten hold under 55% of the sample. The sample comprised peripheral blood. All receptors come from a human donor with acute or convalescent COVID-19. The donor label of this sample is uncertain.

The rearrangement joins TRBV5-1 to TRBJ2-7; 12 bases align to TRBD2. The CDR3 is 16 amino acids. V lost 3 bases, J lost 0 bases, and 4 bases stayed unmatched. The germline gives CDR1 SGHRS, CDR2 YFSETQ. The CDR3, as DNA: TGCGCCAGCAGCTCGTGGACTAGCGGGACCTCCTACGAGCAGTACTTC. Its translation is CASSSWTSGTSYEQYF.

V and J are TRBV7-9 and TRBJ2-7, with 7 bases that match TRBD2. The CDR3 is 15 amino acids. From germline, CDR1 is SEHNR and CDR2 FQNEAQ (reference sequence). V lost 5 bases and J lost 1; bases outside the gene matches: 8. The CDR3 protein is CASSALAGGSYEQYF. As DNA, the CDR3 is TGTGCCAGCAGCGCGCTTGCCGGGGGGTCCTACGAGCAGTACTTC.

The V gene is TRBV6-6, the J gene TRBJ2-3; D might be TRBD2 (5 bases). The CDR3 is 14 amino acids. CDR1 and CDR2 (germline): MNHNY, SVGAGI (reference sequence). Between the trimmed V and J ends, which lost 5 bases and 0 bases, there was a span of 9 bases. CDR3: CASSRTSSTDTQYF. The CDR3 region has the DNA TGTGCCAGCAGTAGGACTTCAAGCACAGATACGCAGTATTTT.

V gene TRBV18 combines with J gene TRBJ2-5; 9 bases fit TRBD1. Germline V gene data show CDR1 as KGHSH and CDR2 as LQKENI. The CDR3 length is 15 residues. V shed 2 bases and J 7 bases; nucleotides not matched to a gene: 8. The CDR3 coding sequence is TGTGCCAGCTCACCAGGGACAGGGTTCGTGGGGACCCAGTACTTC. The encoded protein is CASSPGTGFVGTQYF.

The chain combines TRBV11-3 with TRBJ2-5; TRBD2 agrees at 13 bases. The CDR3 loop spans 17 amino acids. Germline V gives CDR1 SGHNT, CDR2 YENEEA. V was clipped by 0 bases and J by 1 base; unmatched bases: 2. CDR3: CASSLEGLAGSQETQYF. In nucleotides, the CDR3 is TGTGCCAGCAGCTTAGAGGGACTAGCGGGATCCCAAGAGACCCAGTACTTC.

The chain joins TRBV11-2 to TRBJ1-1; no reliable D call. CDR1 and CDR2 (germline): SGHAT, FQNNGV. CDR3 size: 14 residues. Trimming shortened V by 1 base and J by 0 bases, and 6 bases separated the two germline ends. The CDR3 spells CASSLGELNTEAFF. The CDR3 nucleotides read TGTGCCAGCAGCTTAGGGGAGCTGAACACTGAAGCTTTCTTT. Full variable domain (missing parts from reference TRBV11-2 and TRBJ1-1): EAGVAQSPRYKIIEKRQSVAFWCNPISGHATLYWYQQILGQGPKLLIQFQNNGVVDDSQLPKDRFSAERLKGVDSTLKIQPAKLEDSAVYLCASSLGELNTEAFFGQGTRLTVV.

In this sample, this clone turned up once. V usage is TRBV7-9 and J usage is TRBJ2-2; 13 bases are a match to TRBD2. This CDR3 is 17 amino acids long. From germline, CDR1 is SEHNR and CDR2 FQNEAQ (reference sequence). The V gene end was trimmed by 5 bases and the J gene end by 0 bases; junction bases not matched to a gene: 3. DNA of the CDR3: TGTGCCAGCAGCACTGGGACTAGCGGGGCGAACACCGGGGAGCTGTTTTTT. It specifies CASSTGTSGANTGELFF.

This clone was counted ten times or more. Other DNA sequences in the sample encode the same CDR3. This chain joins TRBV30 and TRBJ2-2; 8 bases line up with TRBD2. Germline V gives CDR1 GTSNPN, CDR2 SVGIG (reference sequence). The V and J ends lost 2 bases and 4 bases, in that order; junction bases with no gene match: 3. CDR3 length equals 14 residues. CDR3 in DNA: TGTGCCTGGAGTTGGCTAGCGGGCACCGGGGAGCTGTTTTTT. It translates to CAWSWLAGTGELFF.

This sequence joins TRBV21-1 and TRBJ1-6. TRBV21-1 is recorded as a pseudogene. This CDR3 is built from 12 residues. This CDR3 is CASRASGSPLHF. Here the CDR3 DNA reads TGTGCCAGCAGGGCGAGCGGATCACCCCTCCACTTT.

This clone was detected only once. J is TRBJ2-1 and V is TRBV20-1; 8 bases are a match to TRBD2. Germline values: CDR1 DFQATT, CDR2 SNEGSKA (reference sequence). There are 11 residues in the CDR3. The DNA for the CDR3 is TGCAGCACCGGAAGCGGGAGTCGGCAGTTCTTC. It encodes CSTGSGSRQFF.

The gene calls are TRBV7-2 and TRBJ1-2, with TRBD1 identical over 11 bases. The V segment lost 5 bases and the J segment 6 bases; nucleotides outside the gene matches: 5. The germline V gene encodes CDR1 SGHTA and CDR2 FQGNSA. CDR3 length: 14 residues. The DNA for the CDR3 is TGTGCCAGCAGCAAGGACAGGGGGCAGGATGGCTACACCTTC. This codes for CASSKDRGQDGYTF.

The V call is TRBV24-1, the J call TRBJ2-3; 9 nucleotides agree with TRBD2. The germline gives CDR1 KGHDR, CDR2 SFDVKD. This CDR3 is built from 14 residues. Trimming at V came to 5 bases and at J to 7 bases, leaving 6 bases not matched to a gene. This CDR3 is CATSVGTSTNTQYF. CDR3 nucleotide sequence: TGTGCCACCAGTGTGGGGACTAGCACGAATACGCAGTATTTT.

The chain uses TRBV5-4 and TRBJ2-3; 7 nucleotides line up with TRBD2. The CDR3 is 15 amino acids. From germline, CDR1 is SGHNT and CDR2 YYREEE (reference sequence). With V trimmed by 3 bases and J by 3 bases, 7 bases remained unmatched. CDR3: CASSWRGGGTDTQYF. CDR3 DNA: TGTGCCAGCAGCTGGAGGGGCGGGGGTACAGATACGCAGTATTTT.

The rearrangement joins TRBV7-8 to TRBJ1-5, with D tentatively TRBD1 (6 bases). V was pared by 5 bases and J by 3 bases, with 11 bases between. Germline V gene lookup returns CDR1 SGHVS and CDR2 FQNEAQ. There are 14 residues in the CDR3. CDR3 sequence: CASSPQGNNQPQHF. For the CDR3, the DNA is TGTGCCAGCAGCCCACAGGGAAACAATCAGCCCCAGCATTTT.

The gene calls are TRBV19 and TRBJ1-2; TRBD1 matches at 9 bases. This CDR3 has 14 amino acids. Germline CDR1 reads LNHDA; CDR2 reads SQIVND (reference sequence). Trimming cost V 5 bases and J 7 bases; bases outside gene matches: 8. Here the CDR3 DNA reads TGTGCCAGTAGTGGGGAACAGGGGGCGAGTGGCTACACCTTC. Its translation: CASSGEQGASGYTF.

The rearrangement uses TRBV11-1 and TRBJ2-5; the D gene is possibly TRBD2 (6 bases). The CDR3 has 14 amino acids. V lost 4 bases and J lost 2, with 11 bases in between. Looked up from germline, CDR1 is SGHAT and CDR2 is FQDESV (reference sequence). The CDR3 is CASSSRLGQETQYF. CDR3 nucleotide sequence: TGTGCCAGCAGCTCGAGACTAGGACAAGAGACCCAGTACTTC.

This chain uses TRBV4-2 with TRBJ1-6, with a possible D match to TRBD1 (6 bases). Germline V CDR1 and CDR2: LGHNA, YNFKEQ. The CDR3 consists of 16 residues. V dropped 2 bases and J dropped 8 bases, with 16 bases sitting between them. CDR3 loop: CASSQLQGPNYSPLHF. The CDR3 nucleotides are TGTGCCAGCAGCCAATTACAGGGACCCAACTATTCACCCCTCCACTTT.

Concerning this clone: The germline gene is not matched at one end of the junction; a read error may be the cause. The V call is TRBV5-4, the J call TRBJ1-2, with 10 nucleotides matching TRBD1. Germline CDR1 reads SGHNT; CDR2 reads YYREEE (reference sequence). The CDR3 spans 15 residues. Here the CDR3 DNA reads TGTGCCAGCAGCAAGAACTGGGACAGGGGATCGATCTGGGCCTTC. Translated: CASSKNWDRGSIWAF. The full variable domain, completed using reference TRBV5-4 and TRBJ1-2, is ETGVTQSPTHLIKTRGQQVTLRCSSQSGHNTVSWYQQALGQGPQFIFQYYREEENGRGNFPPRFSGLQFPNYSSELNVNALELDDSALYLCASSKNWDRGSIWAFGSGTRLTVV.

This chain joins TRBV18 and TRBJ1-3; the D gene is possibly TRBD1 (5 bases). Germline CDR1 is KGHSH and CDR2 is LQKENI. The length of the CDR3 is 13 residues. The CDR3 reads CATEQVAGNTIYF. DNA for the CDR3: TGTGCTACTGAACAGGTTGCTGGAAACACCATATATTTT.

V gene TRBV14 combines with J gene TRBJ1-4; no definite D call. V shed 2 bases and J shed 7 bases, with 14 bases lying between them. The CDR3 length is 15 residues. Germline loops: CDR1 SGHDN, CDR2 FVKESK. For the CDR3, the DNA is TGTGCCAGCAGCCAAAACACCGTCGGCGGTGAAAAACTGTTTTTT. Its translation: CASSQNTVGGEKLFF.

This sequence joins TRBV24-1 and TRBJ2-7; D is undetermined. Looked up from germline, CDR1 is KGHDR and CDR2 is SFDVKD. This CDR3 contains 15 residues. V was cut by 2 bases and J by 1 base, with 11 bases left in between. CDR3 loop: CATSDWSSGSYEQYF. The CDR3 coding sequence is TGTGCCACCAGTGATTGGAGTTCGGGTTCCTACGAGCAGTACTTC.

The chain has TRBV24-1 and TRBJ2-7; the D gene is possibly TRBD1 (5 bases). This CDR3 contains 15 residues. Germline CDR1 and CDR2: KGHDR and SFDVKD. The V end lost 1 base, the J end lost 5 bases, and 14 bases lay between the germline ends. DNA for the CDR3: TGTGCCACCAGTGATTTTAAGGGGAACAATAACGAGCAGTACTTC. Its protein product is CATSDFKGNNNEQYF.

V usage is TRBV12-3 or TRBV12-4 and J usage is TRBJ1-5; D ambiguous. Trimming removed 3 bases at V and 5 bases at J, with 8 bases between. The CDR3 loop spans 13 amino acids. The CDR3 is CASSLPGYQPQHF. The CDR3 DNA is TGTGCCAGCAGTTTGCCGGGGTATCAGCCCCAGCATTTT.

The V and J genes are TRBV5-1 and TRBJ1-2; D may be TRBD1 (5 bases). Germline V gene sequence: CDR1 SGHRS, CDR2 YFSETQ. The CDR3 is 14 amino acids. The V end lost 0 bases, the J end lost 8 bases, and 14 bases lay between the germline ends. DNA for the CDR3: TGCGCCAGCAGCTTGGGCGGGGCGGTAGGGGGCTACACCTTC. It is translated as CASSLGGAVGGYTF.

In its sample, this clone was seen once. The genes are TRBV5-1 and TRBJ1-6; maybe TRBD1 (5 bases). CDR3 length: 19 residues. Germline V gives CDR1 SGHRS, CDR2 YFSETQ. Between the trimmed V and J ends, which lost 1 base and 5 bases, there was a span of 22 bases. CDR3 DNA: TGCGCCAGCAGCTTGCGCCCCCCGGGGGGAGTAAGAGATAATTCACCCCTCCACTTT. Its protein is CASSLRPPGGVRDNSPLHF.

The chain links TRBV12-3 or TRBV12-4 to TRBJ1-2; D might be TRBD1 (6 bases). Trimming stripped 6 bases from V and 5 bases from J, with 13 bases between. This CDR3 region has 13 residues. The CDR3 region has the DNA TGTGCCAGCAGACTACAGGGTGAATATGGCTACACCTTC. This codes for CASRLQGEYGYTF.

The V call is TRBV28, the J call TRBJ1-5, with D hard to call. Germline loops: CDR1 MDHEN, CDR2 SYDVKM. The CDR3 has 12 residues. The V and J ends lost 3 bases and 6 bases respectively, with 6 bases between them. The CDR3, as DNA: TGTGCCAGCAGTTTGAATAGTCAGCCCCAGCATTTT. It yields the protein CASSLNSQPQHF. Full variable domain (rest looked up from reference TRBV28 and TRBJ1-5): DVKVTQSSRYLVKRTGEKVFLECVQDMDHENMFWYRQDPGLGLRLIYFSYDVKMKEKGDIPEGYSVSREKKERFSLILESASTNQTSMYLCASSLNSQPQHFGDGTRLSIL.

The V and J genes are TRBV4-2 and TRBJ2-4, with 8 bases that match TRBD2. With V trimmed by 0 bases and J by 4 bases, 2 bases remained unmatched. Germline V gives CDR1 LGHNA, CDR2 YNFKEQ. CDR3 size: 15 residues. The CDR3: CASSQELAGKNIQYF. CDR3 nucleotides: TGTGCCAGCAGCCAAGAATTAGCGGGGAAAAACATTCAGTACTTC.

This CDR3 is CASSLRQGGGNTEAFF. The CDR3, as DNA: TGCGCCAGCAGCTTAAGACAGGGTGGGGGAAACACTGAAGCTTTCTTT. This rearrangement joins TRBV5-1 to TRBJ1-1; 7 bases line up with TRBD1. CDR3 length: 16 amino acids. With 2 bases clipped from V and 2 bases from J, the junction kept 9 bases outside the gene matches. The germline CDR1 and CDR2 sequences are SGHRS and YFSETQ.

This chain connects TRBV30 to TRBJ2-3, with TRBD2 identical over 7 bases. The CDR3 is made up of 15 amino acids. Germline V CDR1 and CDR2: GTSNPN, SVGIG (reference sequence). The V segment lost 4 bases and the J segment 3 bases; nucleotides outside the gene matches: 10. CDR3 sequence reads: CAWNTRGGPTDTQYF. DNA of the CDR3: TGTGCCTGGAACACACGGGGAGGGCCAACAGATACGCAGTATTTT.